This entry describes one TCR beta chain. The V gene lost 1 base and the J gene lost 0 bases, with 19 bases spanning the gap. CDR3 size: 19 residues. Per germline, CDR1 SEHNR and CDR2 FQNEAQ (reference sequence). This specimen belongs to a study of cytomegalovirus exposure and HLA in healthy donors. PCR involved 60 Vbeta and 13 Jbeta primers. Using immunoSEQ multiplex PCR, the repertoire was profiled, and TCRdb retains in-frame clones only, with some absent. The table records 150,000 or so clones, around 76% of them present only once. The sample comprised PBMCs. The TCR was taken from a man aged 40-49 years in good health and CMV-seropositive. The gene calls are TRBV7-9 and TRBJ1-5, with D possibly being TRBD1 (5 bases). CDR3 in amino acids: CASSLGIGQGRSSNQPQHF. CDR3 coding DNA: TGTGCCAGCAGCTTAGGGATAGGGCAGGGTCGCAGTAGCAATCAGCCCCAGCATTTT. The variable domain in full, completed from reference TRBV7-9 and TRBJ1-5, reads DTGVSQNPRHKITKRGQNVTFRCDPISEHNRLYWYRQTLGQGPEFLTYFQNEAQLEKSRLLSDRFSAERPKGSFSTLEIQRTEQGDSAMYLCASSLGIGQGRSSNQPQHFGDGTRLSIL.